This entry lists 5 T cell receptor beta chains sequenced from one sample in a study of OX40 agonist ivuxolimab in advanced cancers. Sequencing was performed with immunoSEQ multiplex PCR; in TCRdb, only in-frame clones are kept and a portion is missing. The table includes about 130,000 clones, approximately 90% detected once. The material sequenced was CD4+ or CD8+ T cells sorted from blood, taken in a trial of the OX40 agonist ivuxolimab. These TCRs come from an adult with an advanced solid tumor such as melanoma, head and neck, liver or kidney cancer.

CDR3: CAISPGTSGSGANVLTF. CDR3 bases: TGTGCCATCAGTCCCGGGACTAGCGGTTCTGGGGCCAACGTCCTGACTTTC. The V gene is TRBV10-3, the J gene TRBJ2-6, with 11 bases matching TRBD2. This CDR3 comprises 17 residues. The junction had 4 bases not matched to a gene; V was cut back by 5 bases and J by 1 base. CDR1 and CDR2 from the germline V gene are ENHRY and SYGVKD.

V gene TRBV5-6 combines with J gene TRBJ1-2; no firm D call. Germline V lookup: CDR1 SGHDT, CDR2 YYEEEE. Trimming removed 0 bases at V and 8 bases at J, with 11 bases between. This CDR3 comprises 13 residues. The DNA of the CDR3 is TGTGCCAGCAGCTTGGGAGGAGTACGGGGCTACACCTTC. Translated, it gives CASSLGGVRGYTF.

The genes are TRBV18 and TRBJ1-1; 9 bases agree with TRBD1. V lost 6 bases to trimming and J lost 5 bases; unmatched junction nucleotides: 10. Germline V gene data show CDR1 as KGHSH and CDR2 as LQKENI. The CDR3 loop spans 15 amino acids. CDR3 nucleotide sequence: TGTGCCAGCTCGCCCGGGACAGGGTCGTATACTGAAGCTTTCTTT. Its translation is CASSPGTGSYTEAFF.

V usage is TRBV5-1 and J usage is TRBJ2-3; D possibly corresponds to TRBD1 (5 bases). CDR1 is SGHRS and CDR2 is YFSETQ in the germline V gene. Trimming cost V 0 bases and J 3 bases, with 8 bases left between them. The CDR3 loop spans 14 amino acids. CDR3 bases: TGCGCCAGCAGCTTGGGGGGCGCGACAGATACGCAGTATTTT. Its protein product is CASSLGGATDTQYF. The variable domain in full, completed from reference TRBV5-1 and TRBJ2-3, reads KAGVTQTPRYLIKTRGQQVTLSCSPISGHRSVSWYQQTPGQGLQFLFEYFSETQRNKGNFPGRFSGRQFSNSRSEMNVSTLELGDSALYLCASSLGGATDTQYFGPGTRLTVL.

CDR3 sequence (DNA): TGTGCCAGTAGTGGGACCCTGACTAGCGGGAGTGGGGAGCAGTTCTTC. This gives the protein CASSGTLTSGSGEQFF. This chain links TRBV19 with TRBJ2-1; 12 bases line up with TRBD2. CDR3 length: 16 residues. Per the germline V gene, CDR1 is LNHDA and CDR2 is SQIVND (reference sequence). V was clipped by 5 bases and J by 10 bases; unmatched bases: 12.